One T cell receptor beta chain is described in this entry. Libraries were prepared by immunoSEQ multiplex PCR; TCRdb keeps only in-frame clonotypes and omits some of them. The sample carries 50,000 or so clones, more than 65% recorded once. These data belong to a study of radiotherapy plus CTLA-4 blockade in lung cancer. V was clipped by 6 bases and J by 6 bases, with 12 bases between them. The CDR3 runs 14 residues. The germline V gene has CDR1 MNHEY and CDR2 SVGAGI. The V and J genes are TRBV6-5 and TRBJ1-6, with a weak D call TRBD1 (5 bases). This receptor was obtained from a human donor with non-small cell lung cancer who had a partial response to radiotherapy plus ipilimumab. This specimen was peripheral blood, taken from a patient treated with radiotherapy plus ipilimumab. The CDR3 reads CASSSGQPNSPLHF. The DNA for the CDR3 is TGTGCCAGCAGCTCTGGACAACCTAATTCACCCCTCCACTTT.